One sample yielded the 31 T cell receptor beta chains listed below, sequenced in a study of a mutant IDH1 vaccine in newly diagnosed glioma. Some clones are missing from TCRdb's copy, which holds only in-frame ones; the method was immunoSEQ multiplex PCR. Of approximately 51,000 clones listed, roughly 78% are singletons. The antigens of these receptors remain unknown. Time point denoted: week 5, during vaccination. The investigators gave 300 ug of mutant IDH1 20-mer peptide in each vaccine dose, together with topical imiquimod. The sequencing used PBMCs, collected from a glioma patient whose treatment included an IDH1 peptide vaccine. The receptor set was obtained from a woman aged 40 to 50 with glioma.

This clone showed up just a few times. The chain combines TRBV5-5 with TRBJ1-1; D gene unclear. CDR1 is SGHKS, CDR2 YYEKEE, per germline (reference sequence). V lost 2 bases, J lost 0 bases, and 8 bases lay in between. This CDR3 region has 14 residues. As DNA, the CDR3 is TGTGCCAGCAGCTTCTCCGATATGAACACTGAAGCTTTCTTT. Its protein is CASSFSDMNTEAFF.

The V and J genes are TRBV5-8 and TRBJ1-4; D call uncertain. The germline V gene encodes CDR1 SGHTS and CDR2 YDEGEE. V dropped 0 bases and J dropped 8 bases, with 14 bases sitting between them. CDR3 length: 15 residues. The chain's CDR3 is CASSLEVGQREKLFF. The DNA for the CDR3 is TGTGCCAGCAGCTTGGAAGTAGGGCAGAGAGAAAAACTGTTTTTT.

This chain connects TRBV5-1 to TRBJ2-5; D gene unclear. From germline, CDR1 is SGHRS and CDR2 YFSETQ. This CDR3 has 14 amino acids. V lost 0 bases to trimming and J lost 5 bases, with 11 bases between them. DNA for the CDR3: TGCGCCAGCAGCTTGGGTGGCATCCAGGAGACCCAGTACTTC. It specifies CASSLGGIQETQYF.

The chain joins TRBV5-4 to TRBJ1-2; 10 bases are a match to TRBD1. V was clipped by 2 bases and J by 6 bases; unmatched bases: 4. Germline CDR1 SGHNT, CDR2 YYREEE (reference sequence). This CDR3 spans 14 amino acids. CDR3 nucleotide sequence: TGTGCCAGCAGCTTTCGACAGGGGGCGCATGGCTACACCTTC. As protein: CASSFRQGAHGYTF.

The rearrangement links TRBV28 to TRBJ2-2, with 8 nucleotides matching TRBD2. In germline, CDR1 is MDHEN, CDR2 SYDVKM. Trimming at V came to 6 bases and at J to 0 bases, leaving 6 bases not matched to a gene. The CDR3 spans 16 residues. In DNA form, the CDR3 reads TGTGCCAGCAGGTCTGTACTAGCGGCGAACACCGGGGAGCTGTTTTTT. Translating it yields CASRSVLAANTGELFF.

The V call is TRBV5-1, the J call TRBJ2-1, with a weak D call TRBD2 (5 bases). Germline V gene data show CDR1 as SGHRS and CDR2 as YFSETQ. Between the trimmed V and J ends, which lost 0 bases and 7 bases, there was a span of 8 bases. The CDR3 consists of 13 residues. DNA for the CDR3: TGCGCCAGCAGCTTGGCCACGGGGAATGAGCAGTTCTTC. Translation: CASSLATGNEQFF.

This clone came up a few times. V usage is TRBV6-1 and J usage is TRBJ2-7, with D possibly TRBD1 on 6 matching bases. Trimming stripped 2 bases from V and 11 bases from J, with 7 bases between. The CDR3 runs to 10 residues. From germline, CDR1 is MNHNS and CDR2 SASEGT. This chain's CDR3 is CASSERDKYF. In DNA form, the CDR3 reads TGTGCCAGCAGTGAAAGGGACAAGTACTTC.

The chain couples TRBV25-1 to TRBJ2-1, with D perhaps matching TRBD2 (7 bases). The CDR3 sequence is 13 residues long. Trimming stripped 7 bases from V and 7 bases from J, with 14 bases between. Germline CDR1 and CDR2: MGHDK and SYGVNS. CDR3 nucleotide sequence: TGTGCCAGCACCCGTAGGGGGGGGAATGAGCAGTTCTTC. It codes for CASTRRGGNEQFF.

This chain links TRBV14 with TRBJ2-7, with a tentative D call TRBD2 (5 bases). V was shortened by 6 bases and J by 2 bases, with 14 bases between the two germline ends. The CDR3 is 14 residues long. CDR1 is SGHDN, CDR2 FVKESK, per germline. This chain's CDR3 is CASRGGGPPYEQYF. The CDR3 nucleotides read TGTGCCAGCAGGGGCGGAGGCCCTCCCTACGAGCAGTACTTC. Together with reference TRBV14 and TRBJ2-7, the CDR3 gives the full variable domain: EAGVTQFPSHSVIEKGQTVTLRCDPISGHDNLYWYRRVMGKEIKFLLHFVKESKQDESGMPNNRFLAERTGGTYSTLKVQPAELEDSGVYFCASRGGGPPYEQYFGPGTRLTVT.

This clone was observed a single time. The chain is built from TRBV2 and TRBJ1-4; D gene ambiguous. The germline V and J ends were trimmed by 7 bases and 8 bases, with 11 bases remaining between them. This CDR3 has 12 amino acids. Germline-derived CDR1 and CDR2 are SNHLY and FYNNEI. The CDR3 protein is CASNAGREKLFF. Here the CDR3 DNA reads TGTGCCAGCAACGCCGGGAGGGAAAAACTGTTTTTT.

V and J are TRBV5-8 and TRBJ2-6, with D perhaps matching TRBD1 (6 bases). CDR1 SGHTS and CDR2 YDEGEE come from the germline V gene. V dropped 0 bases and J dropped 12 bases, with 13 bases sitting between them. This CDR3 is 14 amino acids long. The CDR3 DNA reads as TGTGCCAGCAGCTTGGGGGGGCAGGCCGGCGTCCTGACTTTC. Translated, it gives CASSLGGQAGVLTF.

This clone was found a few times. V is TRBV4-2 and J is TRBJ1-5; D gene unclear. Trimming stripped 2 bases from V and 1 base from J, with 9 bases between. Germline V gene sequence: CDR1 LGHNA, CDR2 YNFKEQ. This CDR3 has 15 residues. CDR3 in amino acids: CASSQTDMSNQPQHF. CDR3 DNA: TGTGCCAGCAGCCAAACCGACATGAGCAATCAGCCCCAGCATTTT.

The count of this clone is one. The J gene is TRBJ2-2, the V gene TRBV2; D is ambiguous. Per the germline V gene, CDR1 is SNHLY and CDR2 is FYNNEI. V gave up 7 bases and J gave up 2 bases, with 5 bases separating them. This CDR3 has 12 amino acids. The CDR3 loop reads CASTTNTGELFF. The CDR3 bases are TGTGCCAGCACCACCAACACCGGGGAGCTGTTTTTT.

The chain couples TRBV5-1 to TRBJ2-7, with 11 bases identical to TRBD1. V was pared by 3 bases and J by 3 bases, with 2 bases of the junction left unmatched. Germline V CDR1 and CDR2: SGHRS, YFSETQ. CDR3 length equals 14 residues. The DNA of the CDR3 is TGCGCCAGCAGCTCCGGGACAGGGGGCTACGAGCAGTACTTC. It codes for CASSSGTGGYEQYF.

The chain carries TRBV7-2 and TRBJ1-6; D not certain. The CDR3 sequence is 14 residues long. Germline V gene sequence: CDR1 SGHTA, CDR2 FQGNSA. V gave up 1 base and J gave up 6 bases, with 7 bases separating them. The CDR3 DNA sequence: TGTGCCAGCAGCTTAGGGAAGTTTAATTCACCCCTCCACTTT. Protein product: CASSLGKFNSPLHF. The full variable domain, its missing parts supplied by reference TRBV7-2 and TRBJ1-6, is GAGVSQSPSNKVTEKGKDVELRCDPISGHTALYWYRQSLGQGLEFLIYFQGNSAPDKSGLPSDRFSAERTGGSVSTLTIQRTQQEDSAVYLCASSLGKFNSPLHFGNGTRLTVT.

This sequence joins TRBV6-6 and TRBJ1-2; D is perhaps TRBD1 (6 bases). This CDR3 region has 14 residues. Per the germline V gene, CDR1 is MNHNY and CDR2 is SVGAGI (reference sequence). V lost 6 bases and J lost 4, with 15 bases in between. The DNA for the CDR3 is TGTGCCAGCAGCCCGTTAGACAGGATCTATGGCTACACCTTC. Its translation: CASSPLDRIYGYTF.

This sequence joins TRBV4-3 and TRBJ1-1; perhaps TRBD1 as D (6 bases). CDR1 is LGHNA and CDR2 is YSLEER in the germline V gene. V lost 4 bases and J 2 bases, leaving 17 bases between the germline ends. The CDR3 has 16 residues. This CDR3 reads CASSRAMGGGNTEAFF. The CDR3 DNA follows: TGCGCCAGCAGCCGCGCGATGGGAGGGGGAAACACTGAAGCTTTCTTT.

This clone showed up just a few times. The chain recombines TRBV6-5 with TRBJ1-1; D might be TRBD1 (6 bases). V was trimmed by 6 bases and J by 2 bases, leaving 13 bases between them. Germline assignment: CDR1 MNHEY and CDR2 SVGAGI. This CDR3 is 14 amino acids long. Here the CDR3 reads CASSLQGVNTEAFF. The CDR3 coding sequence is TGTGCCAGCAGCCTACAGGGTGTCAACACTGAAGCTTTCTTT.

The rearrangement links TRBV19 to TRBJ1-1; tentative D call: TRBD1 (5 bases). V was shortened by 2 bases and J by 3 bases, with 16 bases between the two germline ends. Germline CDR1 LNHDA, CDR2 SQIVND (reference sequence). This CDR3 is 16 amino acids long. The CDR3 loop reads CASSIRVGPIHTEAFF. CDR3 DNA: TGTGCCAGTAGTATAAGGGTGGGGCCGATCCACACTGAAGCTTTCTTT. The whole variable domain, filled in from reference TRBV19 and TRBJ1-1, reads DGGITQSPKYLFRKEGQNVTLSCEQNLNHDAMYWYRQDPGQGLRLIYYSQIVNDFQKGDIAEGYSVSREKKESFPLTVTSAQKNPTAFYLCASSIRVGPIHTEAFFGQGTRLTVV.

The gene calls are TRBV5-6 and TRBJ2-5; 8 bases match TRBD2. V shed 0 bases and J 5 bases; nucleotides not matched to a gene: 3. The germline V gene has CDR1 SGHDT and CDR2 YYEEEE. The CDR3 has 14 amino acids. CDR3 protein: CASSLGLATETQYF. DNA of the CDR3: TGTGCCAGCAGCTTGGGACTAGCGACGGAGACCCAGTACTTC.

The chain links TRBV5-1 to TRBJ2-5; either TRBD1 or TRBD2 may supply D (6 bases each). Trimming stripped 0 bases from V and 4 bases from J, with 13 bases between. This CDR3 comprises 15 residues. Per germline, CDR1 SGHRS and CDR2 YFSETQ. The DNA of the CDR3 is TGCGCCAGCAGCTTGGGGGCCAGGGGAGGAGAGACCCAGTACTTC. Its protein is CASSLGARGGETQYF.

This clone has just a few counts. V usage is TRBV14 and J usage is TRBJ2-1; possible D gene TRBD1, 7 bases. This CDR3 is 15 amino acids long. The V and J ends lost 4 bases and 7 bases respectively, with 17 bases between them. CDR1 and CDR2 (germline): SGHDN, FVKESK. CDR3 nucleotides: TGTGCCAGCAGCCGTCAGGGGGGCGCGTATAATGAGCAGTTCTTC. Translating it yields CASSRQGGAYNEQFF.

The chain recombines TRBV15 with TRBJ1-5, with D maybe TRBD1 (5 bases). Trimming cost V 0 bases and J 5 bases, with 8 bases left between them. Germline lookup yields CDR1 LNHNV and CDR2 YYDKDF (reference sequence). This CDR3 contains 14 residues. CDR3 region: CATSREGGDQPQHF. DNA of the CDR3: TGTGCCACCAGCAGAGAGGGAGGGGATCAGCCCCAGCATTTT.

This chain joins TRBV29-1 and TRBJ1-2, with D perhaps TRBD1 (5 bases). This CDR3 is 13 amino acids long. V dropped 6 bases and J dropped 0 bases, with 11 bases sitting between them. The germline CDR1 and CDR2 sequences are SQVTM and ANQGSEA. This CDR3 is CSVGTAANYGYTF. The CDR3 DNA follows: TGCAGCGTCGGGACCGCGGCTAACTATGGCTACACCTTC.

In this sample, this clone turned up once. J is TRBJ2-1 and V is TRBV18; a possible D gene is TRBD2 (5 bases). Germline assignment: CDR1 KGHSH and CDR2 LQKENI. Trimming shortened V by 2 bases and J by 0 bases, and 11 bases separated the two germline ends. The length of the CDR3 is 16 residues. The CDR3 sequence: CASSPNRGSSYNEQFF. The DNA of the CDR3 is TGTGCCAGCTCACCAAATAGAGGGAGCTCCTACAATGAGCAGTTCTTC.

This chain connects TRBV19 to TRBJ2-5; a weak D match, TRBD2 (7 bases). This CDR3 has 14 residues. The germline V and J ends were trimmed by 4 bases and 5 bases, with 14 bases remaining between them. The germline gives CDR1 LNHDA, CDR2 SQIVND (reference sequence). CDR3 sequence: CASSTVGGPETQYF. As DNA, the CDR3 is TGTGCCAGTAGTACCGTGGGGGGGCCGGAGACCCAGTACTTC.

The sample holds one count of this clone. This chain links TRBV5-1 with TRBJ2-7; 10 nucleotides agree with TRBD1. V was clipped by 0 bases and J by 7 bases; unmatched bases: 7. This CDR3 is 15 amino acids long. Looked up from germline, CDR1 is SGHRS and CDR2 is YFSETQ. In DNA form, the CDR3 reads TGCGCCAGCAGCTTGGAAGCGGGACAGGGGAAAGAGCAGTACTTC. Amino acids: CASSLEAGQGKEQYF.

The rearrangement links TRBV4-1 to TRBJ1-2; the match to TRBD1 covers 9 bases. The germline CDR1 and CDR2 sequences are MGHRA and YSYEKL. This CDR3 contains 16 residues. Trimming at V came to 3 bases and at J to 4 bases, leaving 9 bases not matched to a gene. The CDR3 protein is CASSQVVEQGAYGYTF. CDR3 in DNA: TGCGCCAGCAGCCAGGTCGTTGAACAGGGGGCCTATGGCTACACCTTC.

The rearrangement joins TRBV4-1 to TRBJ2-3, with a tentative D call TRBD2 (6 bases). This CDR3 region has 13 residues. Germline values: CDR1 MGHRA, CDR2 YSYEKL. V was clipped by 1 base and J by 6 bases, with 8 bases between them. The DNA of the CDR3 is TGCGCCAGCAGCCAAGGACTAGGCGATACGCAGTATTTT. The encoded protein is CASSQGLGDTQYF.

The V call is TRBV7-2, the J call TRBJ2-5; tentative D call: TRBD2 (5 bases). Trimming stripped 1 base from V and 1 base from J, with 7 bases between. Germline CDR1 SGHTA, CDR2 FQGNSA. The CDR3 sequence is 14 residues long. CDR3 coding DNA: TGTGCCAGCAGCTTAGGGAGGACCCAAGAGACCCAGTACTTC. Translating gives CASSLGRTQETQYF.

This clone was found a few times. The rearrangement links TRBV30 to TRBJ2-7; D tentatively fits TRBD1 or TRBD2 (5 bases each). Per germline, CDR1 GTSNPN and CDR2 SVGIG (reference sequence). This CDR3 spans 11 amino acids. Between the trimmed V and J ends, which lost 8 bases and 2 bases, there was a span of 10 bases. The DNA for the CDR3 is TGTGCCCCGAGGGGTCCCTACGAGCAGTACTTC. Encoded protein: CAPRGPYEQYF.